This TCR beta chain was profiled in a study of shared clonotypes between healthy human individuals. The CDR3 consists of 15 residues. From germline, CDR1 is MDHEN and CDR2 SYDVKM. Trimming stripped 4 bases from V and 4 bases from J, with 14 bases between. Sequencing used immunoSEQ multiplex PCR; TCRdb keeps in-frame clones, though not all of them. The table has some 660,000 clones, around 73% seen once; the top ten hold more than 1.5%. Sequenced: memory CD4+ T cells sorted from blood. Subset reported: CD45RA-negative fraction. V usage is TRBV28 and J usage is TRBJ1-5; D not certain. The sequence was collected from a woman aged 25-40 years in good health. CDR3 nucleotides: TGTGCCAGCAGTTCCTCGGGGAGGCCGAATCAGCCCCAGCATTTT. Its translation is CASSSSGRPNQPQHF. The variable domain in full, with the rest retrieved from reference TRBV28 and TRBJ1-5, is DVKVTQSSRYLVKRTGEKVFLECVQDMDHENMFWYRQDPGLGLRLIYFSYDVKMKEKGDIPEGYSVSREKKERFSLILESASTNQTSMYLCASSSSGRPNQPQHFGDGTRLSIL.